The present entry profiles one T cell receptor (beta chain) with its context. Other nucleotide sequences in the sample specify the same CDR3. This specimen comes from a study of blood T cell repertoires in COVID-19. For the study at large: The United States, Italy and Spain provided the acute and convalescent COVID-19 samples. From T cells, B-cell-depleted T cells, or PBMCs came the material, which was cDNA or gDNA.

Authors' analysis steps: Amplification from reference gene primers served as the basis for estimated nucleated cell counts. Generated by immunoSEQ multiplex PCR, the TCRdb table keeps only in-frame clones and is missing some. For V, J and clone size, that table is used; D and trimming come from the DNA. The sample has under 100,000 clones, around 92% seen once. The V end was cut by 3 bases, the J end by 5 bases, with 3 bases between. The germline gives CDR1 KGHDR, CDR2 SFDVKD. The CDR3 consists of 11 residues. This TCR was sampled from a woman between 55 and 75 years old with active COVID-19. Sequencing input: peripheral blood. This chain uses TRBV24-1 with TRBJ2-5; unclear D gene. CDR3 DNA: TGTGCCACCAGTGATCGGGAGACCCAGTACTTC. Amino acid sequence: CATSDRETQYF.